This T cell receptor (beta chain) was recorded in a study of blood T cell repertoires in COVID-19. For the study at large: Sites in the United States, Italy and Spain provided acute and convalescent COVID-19 samples.

Per the original methods: The authors estimated nucleated cell counts from reference gene primer amplification. This table comes from immunoSEQ multiplex PCR, and its TCRdb copy is limited to in-frame clones, with some not included. For V, J and clone size, that table is used; D and trimming come from the DNA. The sample lists tens of thousands of clones, roughly 85% occurring once. Trimming shortened V by 3 bases and J by 9 bases, and 12 bases separated the two germline ends. The germline gives CDR1 GTSNPN, CDR2 SVGIG (reference sequence). The CDR3 sequence is 13 residues long. The material sequenced was peripheral blood. This clonotype originated in a human donor in a cohort sampled during active COVID-19. The J gene is TRBJ1-6, the V gene TRBV30; D is ambiguous. The CDR3 reads CAWRRVEGSPLHF. CDR3 bases: TGTGCCTGGAGGAGGGTTGAAGGTTCACCCCTCCACTTT.